This entry features one T cell receptor beta chain sequence. The CDR3 has 18 residues. Germline-derived CDR1 and CDR2 are SGDLS and YYNGEE. V was trimmed by 0 bases and J by 2 bases, leaving 15 bases between them. In the source study's methods: The assay estimated nucleated cells by amplifying reference gene primers. Clones were sequenced by immunoSEQ multiplex PCR, and TCRdb holds only the in-frame ones, with some missing. The V and J calls and clone size come from that table; D and trimming were worked out from the DNA. The profile shows around 140,000 clones, 82% of them singletons. This sample stems from a study of blood T cell repertoires in COVID-19.

What was sequenced was peripheral blood. This chain connects TRBV9 to TRBJ2-6, with a tentative D call TRBD2 (5 bases). This clonotype was obtained from a human donor with acute or convalescent COVID-19. The donor label of this sample is uncertain. CDR3 DNA sequence: TGTGCCAGCAGCGTAGGATCTGGGTGGAGGACTGGGGCCAACGTCCTGACTTTC. Translated: CASSVGSGWRTGANVLTF.